Listed below are T cell receptor beta chains from one sample, sequenced in a study of regulatory T cells in long-lasting Graves disease. TCRdb itself ran the multiplex PCR reads through MiXCR, one entry per CDR3 protein. This sample yields roughly 430,000 distinct CDR3 sequences, of which less than 20% are seen a single time; roughly 10% belongs to the top ten. These records were also assigned to another study, of T cells in Graves' hyperthyroidism and ophthalmopathy.

Sequenced here: peripheral blood mononuclear cells (PBMCs), sampled at new diagnosis, from a patient treated with antithyroid drugs. All receptors come from a young woman with Graves disease. Each CDR3 is given with its conserved first and last residue. A D gene is named only where the DNA matches it firmly. The size of a clone is reported for some rows only, either as once, few or many, or as a class for expanded clones.

d_call,j_call,v_call,clone_size,cdr3_nt,cdr3_aa
TRBD1,TRBJ1-5,TRBV30,many,TGTGCCTGGAGGCCCCCCCTACGGGACAGGGTTGGCAATCAGCCCCAGCATTTT,CAWRPPLRDRVGNQPQHF
.,TRBJ2-3,TRBV29-1,many,TGCAGCGGCGAGGGGGGAGTATACTCAGATACGCAGTATTTT,CSGEGGVYSDTQYF
.,TRBJ1-1,TRBV27,many,TGTGCCAGCAGTTTATCGCTGGACTGGGAAGAAGCTTTCTTT,CASSLSLDWEEAFF
.,TRBJ2-2,TRBV19,many,TGTGCCACCAAGATAGGGGTACAGGGAGGCCCCGGGGAGCTGTTTTTT,CATKIGVQGGPGELFF
.,TRBJ2-1,TRBV24-1,.,TGTGCCACCAGTAAAATGGAACAGGGACCGAATCATTACAATGAGCAGTTCTTC,CATSKMEQGPNHYNEQFF
TRBD1,TRBJ2-3,TRBV3-1,many,TGTGCCAGCCAGGACAGGGGGCAGTCAGATACGCAGTATTTT,CASQDRGQSDTQYF
.,TRBJ2-3,TRBV30,many,TGTGCCTGGAGGGACATAAGCACAGATACGCAGTATTTT,CAWRDISTDTQYF
TRBD1,TRBJ2-3,TRBV5-1,few,TGCGCCAGCAGCTTGAGTAGACAGGGGGGCAATACGCAGTATTTT,CASSLSRQGGNTQYF
.,TRBJ1-2,TRBV6-1,few,TGTGCCAGCAGTAGAGTCCTCGGGCAGATCCCCAGGGTGTTC,CASSRVLGQIPRVF
TRBD1,TRBJ1-5,TRBV4-1,many,TGCGCCAGCAGCCAAGAGAGCGGACAGGGTGATCAGCCCCAGCATTTT,CASSQESGQGDQPQHF
.,TRBJ2-7,TRBV19,few,TGTGCCAGTAGTATCAGGACAGCCTACGAGCAGTACTTC,CASSIRTAYEQYF
.,TRBJ1-1,TRBV28,many,TGTGCCAGCAGCCCCGGTGGGGGCATGAACACTGAAGCTTTCTTT,CASSPGGGMNTEAFF
.,TRBJ2-1,TRBV20-1,many,TGCAGTGCTGGAGGGGGCTCCTACAATGAGCAGTTCTTC,CSAGGGSYNEQFF
.,TRBJ1-4,TRBV5-1,many,TGCGCCAGCAGCTTAGAACAGTTTAATGAAAAACTGTTTTTT,CASSLEQFNEKLFF
.,TRBJ1-5,TRBV20-1,few,TGCAGTGCCAGGGTTGTTGGTAATCAGCCCCAGCATTTT,CSARVVGNQPQHF
.,TRBJ1-1,TRBV28,many,TGTGCCAGCAGTCGCAGGGTCACTGAAGCTTTCTTT,CASSRRVTEAFF
.,TRBJ1-1,TRBV28,many,TGTGCCAGCAGCCCCGCCTTGGGGGACAACACTGAAGCTTTCTTT,CASSPALGDNTEAFF
.,TRBJ2-2,TRBV5-5,few,TGTGCCAGCAGCTTAGAACAGTACACCGGGGAGCTGTTTTTT,CASSLEQYTGELFF